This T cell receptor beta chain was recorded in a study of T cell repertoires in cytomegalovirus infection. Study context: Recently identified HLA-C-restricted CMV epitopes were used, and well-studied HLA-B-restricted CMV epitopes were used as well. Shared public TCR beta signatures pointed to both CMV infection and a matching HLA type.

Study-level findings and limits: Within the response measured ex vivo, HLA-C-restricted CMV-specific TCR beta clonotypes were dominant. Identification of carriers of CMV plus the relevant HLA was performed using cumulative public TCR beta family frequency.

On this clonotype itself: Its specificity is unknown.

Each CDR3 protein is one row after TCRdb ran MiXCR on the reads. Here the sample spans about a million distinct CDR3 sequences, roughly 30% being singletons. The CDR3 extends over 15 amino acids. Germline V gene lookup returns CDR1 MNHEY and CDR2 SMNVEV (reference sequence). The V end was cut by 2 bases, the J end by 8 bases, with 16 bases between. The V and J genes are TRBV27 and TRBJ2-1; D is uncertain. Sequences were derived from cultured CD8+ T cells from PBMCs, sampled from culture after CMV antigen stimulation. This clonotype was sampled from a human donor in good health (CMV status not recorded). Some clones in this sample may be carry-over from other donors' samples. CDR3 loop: CASSLGLGLGDEQFF. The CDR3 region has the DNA TGTGCCAGCAGTTTAGGGTTAGGGCTTGGGGATGAGCAGTTCTTC.